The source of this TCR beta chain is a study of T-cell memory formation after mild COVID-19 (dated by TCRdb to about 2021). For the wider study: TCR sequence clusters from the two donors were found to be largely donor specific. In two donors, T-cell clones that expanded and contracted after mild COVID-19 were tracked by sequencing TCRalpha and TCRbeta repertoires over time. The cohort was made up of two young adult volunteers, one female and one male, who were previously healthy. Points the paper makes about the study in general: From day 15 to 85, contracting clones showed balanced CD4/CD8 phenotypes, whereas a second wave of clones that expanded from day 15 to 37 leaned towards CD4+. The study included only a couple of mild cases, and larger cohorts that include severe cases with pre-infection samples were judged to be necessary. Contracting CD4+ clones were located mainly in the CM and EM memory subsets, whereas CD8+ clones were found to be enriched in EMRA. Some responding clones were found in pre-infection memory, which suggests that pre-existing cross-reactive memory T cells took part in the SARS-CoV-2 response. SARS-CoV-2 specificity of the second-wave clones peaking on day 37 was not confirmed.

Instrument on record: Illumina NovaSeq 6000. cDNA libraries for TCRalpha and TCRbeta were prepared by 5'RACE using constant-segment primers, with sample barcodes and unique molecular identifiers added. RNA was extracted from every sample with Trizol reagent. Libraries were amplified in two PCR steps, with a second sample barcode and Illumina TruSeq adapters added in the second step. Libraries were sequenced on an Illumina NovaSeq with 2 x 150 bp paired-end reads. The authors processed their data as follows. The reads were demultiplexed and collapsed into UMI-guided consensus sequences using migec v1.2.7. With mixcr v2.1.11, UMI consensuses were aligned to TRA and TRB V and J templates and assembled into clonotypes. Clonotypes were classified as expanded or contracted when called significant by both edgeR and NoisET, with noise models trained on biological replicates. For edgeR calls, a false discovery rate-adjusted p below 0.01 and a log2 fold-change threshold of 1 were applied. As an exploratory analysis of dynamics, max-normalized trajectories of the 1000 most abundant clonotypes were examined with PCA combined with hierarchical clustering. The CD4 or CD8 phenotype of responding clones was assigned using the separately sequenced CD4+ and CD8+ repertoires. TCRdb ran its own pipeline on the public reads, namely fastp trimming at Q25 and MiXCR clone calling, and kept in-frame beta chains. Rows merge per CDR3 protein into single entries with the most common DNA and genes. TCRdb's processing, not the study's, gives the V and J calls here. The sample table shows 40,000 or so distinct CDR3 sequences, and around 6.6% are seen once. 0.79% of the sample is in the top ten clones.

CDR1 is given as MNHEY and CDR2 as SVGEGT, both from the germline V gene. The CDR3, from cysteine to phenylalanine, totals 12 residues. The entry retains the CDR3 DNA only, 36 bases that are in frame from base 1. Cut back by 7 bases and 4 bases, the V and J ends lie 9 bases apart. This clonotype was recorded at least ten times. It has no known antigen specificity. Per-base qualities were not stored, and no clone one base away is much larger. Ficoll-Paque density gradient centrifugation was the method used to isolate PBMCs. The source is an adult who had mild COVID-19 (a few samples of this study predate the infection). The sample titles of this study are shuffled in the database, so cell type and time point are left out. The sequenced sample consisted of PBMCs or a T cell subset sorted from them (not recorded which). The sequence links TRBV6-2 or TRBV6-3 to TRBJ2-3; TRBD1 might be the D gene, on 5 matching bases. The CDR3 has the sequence CASNDRADTQYF. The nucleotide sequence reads TGTGCCAGCAACGACAGAGCAGATACGCAGTATTTT.